The 20 T cell receptor beta chains given below trace back to one sample, sequenced in a study of blood T cell repertoires in COVID-19. Profiling relied on immunoSEQ multiplex PCR, and the TCRdb table lists in-frame clones only, not all of them. Of roughly 100,000 clones listed, roughly nine tenths are singletons. Sequenced input: peripheral blood. These receptor sequences come from a human donor in a cohort sampled during active COVID-19.

This clone came up a few times. This chain connects TRBV6-1 to TRBJ2-2, with 8 positions matching TRBD2. Losses at the gene ends were 0 bases for V and 0 bases for J; bases not matched to a gene: 6. The CDR3 is 18 amino acids. In germline, CDR1 is MNHNS, CDR2 SASEGT. DNA for the CDR3: TGTGCCAGCAGTGAAGCGCTCGCGGGGGGCGCGAACACCGGGGAGCTGTTTTTT. It specifies CASSEALAGGANTGELFF.

A single count supports this clone. The chain uses TRBV6-5 and TRBJ2-7; 10 nucleotides line up with TRBD2. In germline, CDR1 is MNHEY, CDR2 SVGAGI. Losses at the gene ends were 8 bases for V and 3 bases for J; bases not matched to a gene: 4. This CDR3 is built from 13 residues. The CDR3, as DNA: TGTGCCAGCGGTAGCGGGGGGCTCTACGAGCAGTACTTC. It is translated as CASGSGGLYEQYF.

The chain carries TRBV24-1 and TRBJ2-7, with 9 positions matching TRBD1. CDR3 size: 15 residues. Germline trimming cut 3 bases from V and 5 bases from J; bases unmatched to any gene: 7. CDR1 is KGHDR and CDR2 is SFDVKD in the germline V gene. For the CDR3, the DNA is TGTGCCACCAGTGATCAAGGGACAGGGATCAACGAGCAGTACTTC. Protein: CATSDQGTGINEQYF.

This clone came up once. The chain is built from TRBV5-1 and TRBJ1-2, with a possible D match to TRBD1 (6 bases). Germline CDR1 is SGHRS and CDR2 is YFSETQ. The CDR3 totals 17 residues. The V end was cut by 4 bases, the J end by 0 bases, with 19 bases between. The CDR3 nucleotides read TGCGCCAGCAGCCAAGGACAGACAGTTAACTCTAACTATGGCTACACCTTC. Its protein product is CASSQGQTVNSNYGYTF.

This clone has only a few counts. The chain couples TRBV30 to TRBJ2-7, with D possibly TRBD1 on 6 matching bases. From germline, CDR1 is GTSNPN and CDR2 SVGIG (reference sequence). The germline V and J ends were trimmed by 3 bases and 2 bases, with 14 bases remaining between them. The CDR3 contains 14 residues. In nucleotides, the CDR3 is TGTGCCTGGAGCCAACAGGGAATGGCCTACGAGCAGTACTTC. Translating gives CAWSQQGMAYEQYF.

CDR3 amino acids: CASSLGREGRDEQFF. CDR3 DNA: TGTGCCAGCAGTTTAGGGCGGGAGGGCCGCGATGAGCAGTTCTTC. This chain connects TRBV28 to TRBJ2-1; 9 positions match TRBD2. The CDR3 loop spans 15 amino acids. Germline V lookup: CDR1 MDHEN, CDR2 SYDVKM. V was clipped by 2 bases and J by 8 bases; unmatched bases: 7.

CDR3 DNA: TGCAGCGTCCGAACAGGGTCCAGCAATCAGCCCCAGCATTTT. Protein: CSVRTGSSNQPQHF. The rearrangement uses TRBV29-1 and TRBJ1-5; perhaps TRBD1 as D (6 bases). The CDR3 runs to 14 residues. CDR1 is SQVTM, CDR2 ANQGSEA, per germline. Trimming removed 6 bases at V and 1 base at J, with 13 bases between.

The J gene is TRBJ2-7, the V gene TRBV14, with a possible D match to TRBD1 (5 bases). Between the trimmed V and J ends, which lost 4 bases and 0 bases, there was a span of 10 bases. Germline V CDR1 and CDR2: SGHDN, FVKESK. CDR3 size: 14 residues. This chain's CDR3 is CASSPTGNSYEQYF. The CDR3 bases are TGTGCCAGCAGCCCTACAGGCAACTCCTACGAGCAGTACTTC.

This sequence joins TRBV10-1 and TRBJ1-1; TRBD1 is a possible D gene (5 bases). This CDR3 is built from 13 residues. CDR1 is WNHNN, CDR2 SYGVQD, per germline (reference sequence). The germline V and J ends were trimmed by 6 bases and 1 base, with 9 bases remaining between them. The CDR3 nucleotides read TGCGCCAGCAGGGCAGGGCGGAACACTGAAGCTTTCTTT. Encoded protein: CASRAGRNTEAFF.

The chain joins TRBV7-9 to TRBJ1-2; D is perhaps TRBD1 (5 bases). CDR1 is SEHNR, CDR2 FQNEAQ, per germline (reference sequence). Trimming took off 4 bases at V and 2 bases at J, with 5 bases between the two ends. The CDR3 is 12 residues long. CDR3 region: CASSSGNYGYTF. The CDR3 DNA follows: TGTGCCAGCAGCTCAGGGAACTATGGCTACACCTTC.

The J gene is TRBJ2-3, the V gene TRBV9; 9 bases are shared with TRBD1. The junction had 6 bases not matched to a gene; V was cut back by 3 bases and J by 1 base. There are 16 residues in the CDR3. CDR1 and CDR2 from the germline V gene are SGDLS and YYNGEE. CDR3 sequence: CASSDGQGRGTDTQYF. Here the CDR3 DNA reads TGTGCCAGCAGCGACGGACAGGGGAGAGGCACAGATACGCAGTATTTT.

V is TRBV10-3 and J is TRBJ2-5; D possibly corresponds to TRBD2 (6 bases). The CDR3 is 13 residues long. V was shortened by 2 bases and J by 5 bases, with 9 bases between the two germline ends. Germline V gene sequence: CDR1 ENHRY, CDR2 SYGVKD. The CDR3 DNA reads as TGTGCCATCAGTGAGGGAGGGGCGGAGACCCAGTACTTC. Translated, it gives CAISEGGAETQYF.

In DNA, the CDR3 is TGTGCCAGCAGCCCCCCTGCGGGCGTGGGGCAGTACTTC. Amino acids: CASSPPAGVGQYF. The chain is built from TRBV7-2 and TRBJ2-7; maybe TRBD2 (5 bases). V lost 5 bases and J 9 bases, leaving 17 bases between the germline ends. Germline lookup yields CDR1 SGHTA and CDR2 FQGNSA. The CDR3 consists of 13 residues. The whole variable domain, filled in from reference TRBV7-2 and TRBJ2-7, reads GAGVSQSPSNKVTEKGKDVELRCDPISGHTALYWYRQSLGQGLEFLIYFQGNSAPDKSGLPSDRFSAERTGGSVSTLTIQRTQQEDSAVYLCASSPPAGVGQYFGPGTRLTVT.

The V call is TRBV7-2, the J call TRBJ2-1, with 8 positions matching TRBD2. This CDR3 contains 16 residues. V was clipped by 1 base and J by 4 bases; unmatched bases: 6. Germline V gene sequence: CDR1 SGHTA, CDR2 FQGNSA. As DNA, the CDR3 is TGTGCCAGCAGCTTAGTCACGGGGGGGCATTACAATGAGCAGTTCTTC. The encoded protein is CASSLVTGGHYNEQFF.

V gene TRBV14 combines with J gene TRBJ1-5; D call uncertain. The germline V and J ends were trimmed by 4 bases and 7 bases, with 14 bases remaining between them. The CDR3 is made up of 14 amino acids. Germline assignment: CDR1 SGHDN and CDR2 FVKESK. Written as DNA, the CDR3 is TGTGCCAGCAGCCCTTCAGTGGGCGTCCAGCCCCAGCATTTT. Its protein product is CASSPSVGVQPQHF.

V gene TRBV6-5 combines with J gene TRBJ2-5; D is perhaps TRBD2 (6 bases). Germline values: CDR1 MNHEY, CDR2 SVGAGI. Trimming removed 8 bases from V and 4 bases from J, with 14 bases in between. This CDR3 is 13 amino acids long. CDR3 in DNA: TGTGCCAGCTCCCTTCAGGAGGGAGAGACCCAGTACTTC. This codes for CASSLQEGETQYF.

V gene TRBV5-1 combines with J gene TRBJ2-3, with D tentatively TRBD2 (5 bases). V lost 2 bases to trimming and J lost 0 bases, with 13 bases between them. Per the germline V gene, CDR1 is SGHRS and CDR2 is YFSETQ. The CDR3 is made up of 16 amino acids. The CDR3 nucleotides are TGCGCCAGCAGCTTCCAACTAGAACTTAGCACAGATACGCAGTATTTT. Translation gives CASSFQLELSTDTQYF.

The count of this clone is one. The chain employs TRBV5-5 and TRBJ2-3; 8 bases align to TRBD2. Trimming removed 3 bases from V and 0 bases from J; junction bases left unmatched: 3. The CDR3 is 15 residues long. Germline values: CDR1 SGHKS, CDR2 YYEKEE (reference sequence). The CDR3 protein is CASSSSGGSTDTQYF. The DNA of the CDR3 is TGTGCCAGCAGCTCAAGCGGGGGTAGCACAGATACGCAGTATTTT.

The CDR3 region has the DNA TGTGCCAGCAGCCTCCGAGGTGGGGAGGGTGAAAAACTGTTTTTT. It encodes CASSLRGGEGEKLFF. This chain links TRBV3-1 (or the pseudogene TRBV3-2) with TRBJ1-4; D is undetermined. Germline lookup yields CDR1 LGHDT and CDR2 YNNKEL (reference sequence). The ends were cut back, 4 bases at V and 7 bases at J, with 16 bases in the middle. The CDR3 spans 15 residues.

The chain joins TRBV5-1 to TRBJ2-5, with TRBD1 matching over 8 bases. Germline-derived CDR1 and CDR2 are SGHRS and YFSETQ. The CDR3 has 13 amino acids. Germline trimming cut 0 bases from V and 5 bases from J; bases unmatched to any gene: 0. CDR3 loop: CASSLDRGETQYF. The CDR3 DNA follows: TGCGCCAGCAGCTTGGACAGGGGGGAGACCCAGTACTTC.